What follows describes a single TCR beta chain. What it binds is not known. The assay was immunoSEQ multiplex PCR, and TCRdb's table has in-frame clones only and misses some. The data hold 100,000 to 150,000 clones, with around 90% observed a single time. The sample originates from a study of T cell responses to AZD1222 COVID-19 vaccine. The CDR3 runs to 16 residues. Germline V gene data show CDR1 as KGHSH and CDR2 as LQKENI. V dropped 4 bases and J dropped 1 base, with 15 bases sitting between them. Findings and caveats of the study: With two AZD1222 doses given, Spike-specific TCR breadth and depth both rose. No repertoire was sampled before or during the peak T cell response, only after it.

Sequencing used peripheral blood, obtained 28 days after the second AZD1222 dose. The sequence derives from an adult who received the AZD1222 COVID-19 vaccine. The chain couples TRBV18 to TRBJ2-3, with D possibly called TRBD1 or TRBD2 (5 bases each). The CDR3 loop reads CASSREPGRGTDTQYF. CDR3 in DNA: TGTGCCAGCTCACGCGAACCGGGACGGGGCACAGATACGCAGTATTTT.